There are a few counts of the clone carrying this TCR beta chain. The antigen remains unidentified. This sample was taken from a study of response to subunit inactivated influenza vaccine. The study, taken as a whole, reports: The authors suggested that few new T cells are recruited per seasonal influenza vaccination.

The J segment lost 3 bases and the V segment lost 1 base, leaving 18 bases of the junction unmatched. Germline CDR1 MGHRA, CDR2 YSYEKL. The CDR3 sequence is 19 residues long. TCRdb passed the RT-PCR reads through MiXCR, listing each CDR3 protein once. Counted here are 650,000 to 800,000 distinct CDR3 sequences, about 15% occurring once; the ten biggest clones make up around 6.5%. V is TRBV4-1 and J is TRBJ2-7; 7 bases match TRBD2. This clonotype was obtained from a man aged 50 to 59 who received an inactivated influenza vaccine. This material consisted of PBMCs from blood, taken 14 to 15 days before vaccination. CDR3 bases: TGCGCCAGCAGCCAAGGGGGGGGACGACGGAGACAACCTCTCTACGAGCAGTACTTC. This sequence encodes CASSQGGGRRRQPLYEQYF.